The 3 T cell receptor beta chains below come from one sample, sequenced in a study of metastatic and nonmetastatic thyroid tumors. TCRdb re-called the PCR reads via MiXCR. The sample consists of 30,000 to 35,000 clones, 35% to 40% of them appearing once. No treatment had been given to any patient before thyroid surgery. Material for sequencing was tumor tissue. The origin of the receptors is a female donor with papillary thyroid cancer or a benign thyroid nodule (not recorded which). Some clones in this sample may be carry-over from other donors' samples.

The gene calls are TRBV5-1 and TRBJ2-1; TRBD1 matches at 7 bases. The junction had 8 bases not matched to a gene; V was cut back by 0 bases and J by 8 bases. The CDR3 sequence is 15 residues long. Germline V gene data show CDR1 as SGHRS and CDR2 as YFSETQ. CDR3 loop: CASSLGTGGFYEQFF. The CDR3 nucleotides read TGCGCCAGCAGCTTGGGGACAGGTGGATTTTATGAGCAGTTCTTC.

This clone was observed a single time. CDR3 in amino acids: CASSLERDTQYF. CDR3 nucleotide sequence: TGCGCCAGCAGCTTGGAACGGGATACGCAGTATTTT. The gene calls are TRBV5-1 and TRBJ2-3; no definite D call. Germline V gives CDR1 SGHRS, CDR2 YFSETQ. Trimming pared 0 bases from V and 6 bases from J, leaving 5 bases between. The length of the CDR3 is 12 residues.

This clone was found once. The chain recombines TRBV30 with TRBJ2-7; no clear D. Germline V gives CDR1 GTSNPN, CDR2 SVGIG (reference sequence). The V end lost 1 base, the J end lost 4 bases, and 5 bases lay between the germline ends. The CDR3 is 11 residues long. The CDR3 DNA follows: TGTGCCTGGAGTGGAAAGTACGAGCAGTACTTC. It is translated as CAWSGKYEQYF.